This T cell receptor (beta chain) stems from a study of blood T cell repertoires in COVID-19. Across the whole study: Both acute and convalescent COVID-19 samples were obtained from the United States, Italy and Spain.

After removal of 4 bases from V and 6 bases from J, the junction contained 7 bases not matched to a gene. Germline CDR1 and CDR2: SGHRS and YFSETQ. The length of the CDR3 is 15 residues. The assay was immunoSEQ multiplex PCR, and TCRdb's table has in-frame clones only and misses some. The table records 12,000 or so clones, 82% of them present only once. The chain is built from TRBV5-1 and TRBJ2-1; TRBD1 matches 10 bases. Input material: peripheral blood. The clonotype originates from a human donor in a cohort sampled during active COVID-19. CDR3 amino acids: CASSGQGGLVNEQFF. For the CDR3, the DNA is TGCGCCAGCAGCGGACAGGGGGGGTTGGTCAATGAGCAGTTCTTC.